This TCR beta chain was obtained from a study of cytomegalovirus exposure and HLA in healthy donors. This PCR relied on a set of 60 Vbeta primers and 13 Jbeta primers. The data were produced by immunoSEQ multiplex PCR, yet TCRdb's version contains in-frame clones alone and is incomplete. The clone table shows some 60,000 clones, with the ten largest holding less than 6%. The germline V gene encodes CDR1 MNHNS and CDR2 SASEGT. V shed 7 bases and J 6 bases; nucleotides not matched to a gene: 4. This CDR3 has 12 residues. The receptor was derived from a man aged 25-40 years in good health and CMV-seropositive. What was sequenced was PBMCs. The chain links TRBV6-1 to TRBJ2-3; 7 bases line up with TRBD1. In DNA form, the CDR3 reads TGTGCCAGCAAAGACAGGGCTGATACGCAGTATTTT. Translated, it gives CASKDRADTQYF.